The sequence of this T cell receptor (beta chain) was determined in a study of T cells after yellow fever vaccination. Study details: The study sorted EM, EMRA, CM and Tscm memory subsets by CD3, CD45RA, CCR7 and CD95.

Findings and caveats of the study: Within FACS-sorted repertoires, abundant clonotypes contaminating from the bulk population could be present. Boosting was followed by the reappearance of most primary-vaccination clones (approximately 97% CD4, about 90% CD8). Compared with primary, the secondary response was weaker and peaked at day 5, not 15.

TCRdb itself ran the 5' RACE reads through MiXCR, one entry per CDR3 protein. The sample has over 45,000 distinct CDR3 sequences; 5% to 6.5% are singletons. V lost 3 bases and J lost 6; bases outside the gene matches: 5. CDR3 length: 13 amino acids. In germline, CDR1 is DFQATT, CDR2 SNEGSKA (reference sequence). This clonotype originated in a man aged 18-30 years who received the YFV17D yellow fever vaccine. The specimen comprised PBMCs, either bulk or a sorted T-cell subset (CD4+, CD8+, memory, or dextramer-sorted; not recorded which), sampled on the day of the yellow fever booster vaccination. The chain links TRBV20-1 to TRBJ1-5; the match to TRBD1 covers 7 bases. CDR3 amino acids: CSASRAGGQPQHF. The CDR3 DNA reads as TGCAGTGCTAGTAGGGCAGGGGGTCAGCCCCAGCATTTT.